A single sample gave rise to the 26 T cell receptor beta chains below, sequenced in a study of identical twins. TCRdb re-called the 5' RACE reads through MiXCR, storing one row per CDR3 protein. Of 640,000 or so distinct CDR3 sequences in the sample, around 6% were seen once. Sequencing was done on a sample of naive T cells sorted from blood. Every receptor here comes from a man aged 18-30 years in good health.

The chain combines TRBV12-3 or TRBV12-4 with TRBJ1-5; D ambiguous. Between the trimmed V and J ends, which lost 4 bases and 7 bases, there was a span of 20 bases. The CDR3 length is 16 residues. CDR3: CASSSLRELVNQPQHF. The CDR3 DNA reads TGTGCCAGCAGTTCCCTCCGGGAACTCGTCAACCAGCCCCAGCATTTT.

The rearrangement links TRBV10-2 to TRBJ2-3, with 7 bases aligning to TRBD1. CDR3 length: 16 residues. Trimming took 9 bases from V and 0 from J; bases not matched to a gene: 12. Germline V lookup: CDR1 WSHSY, CDR2 SAAADI. The CDR3 sequence: CARARGSDPSTDTQYF. The CDR3 coding sequence is TGCGCCAGAGCCAGGGGGTCGGACCCCAGCACAGATACGCAGTATTTT.

This chain joins TRBV20-1 and TRBJ2-5; D tentatively reads TRBD1 or TRBD2 (5 bases each). The CDR3 is 16 amino acids. Germline lookup yields CDR1 DFQATT and CDR2 SNEGSKA (reference sequence). Trimming cost V 3 bases and J 1 base, with 18 bases left between them. CDR3 nucleotide sequence: TGCAGTGCTAGGTCCTCCTCGGGTGGGGGCCAAGAGACCCAGTACTTC. Its translation: CSARSSSGGGQETQYF.

This clonotype was recorded at least ten times. The V and J genes are TRBV4-2 and TRBJ2-3; 9 nucleotides match TRBD2. The germline V gene has CDR1 LGHNA and CDR2 YNFKEQ. The junction had 10 bases not matched to a gene; V was cut back by 1 base and J by 5 bases. This CDR3 has 17 amino acids. CDR3 nucleotides: TGTGCCAGCAGCCAAGCCGGGGCGGGAGGGCCGGAAGATACGCAGTATTTT. Translated: CASSQAGAGGPEDTQYF.

This clonotype showed up many times. The chain employs TRBV12-3 or TRBV12-4 and TRBJ2-1; possibly TRBD2 for D (5 bases). This CDR3 region has 14 residues. The V gene lost 8 bases and the J gene lost 5 bases, with 16 bases spanning the gap. CDR3 nucleotides: TGTGCCAGCCGGAGGCCGGTCCCCAACAATGAGCAGTTCTTC. This sequence encodes CASRRPVPNNEQFF.

Ten or more counts support this clonotype. The chain links TRBV10-3 to TRBJ2-1; the match to TRBD2 covers 11 bases. CDR3 length equals 14 residues. J gave up 4 bases and V 10 bases, and 6 bases lay outside the gene matches. Germline lookup yields CDR1 ENHRY and CDR2 SYGVKD. Written as DNA, the CDR3 is TGTGCCACAACTAGCGGGAGTATTTACAATGAGCAGTTCTTC. It yields the protein CATTSGSIYNEQFF.

This clonotype occurred many times. The gene calls are TRBV5-1 and TRBJ2-1, with 7 bases identical to TRBD2. The CDR3 spans 14 residues. Trimming at V came to 1 base and at J to 9 bases, leaving 7 bases not matched to a gene. Germline V gives CDR1 SGHRS, CDR2 YFSETQ. As DNA, the CDR3 is TGCGCCAGCAGCTTGTCGCGGGAGAACCTTGAGCAGTTCTTC. Translated, it gives CASSLSRENLEQFF.

A word on this clonotype: Germline is not matched at one junction end, which may reflect a read error. The chain has TRBV11-2 and TRBJ2-3; TRBD1 agrees at 10 bases. Germline CDR1 SGHAT, CDR2 FQNNGV. The CDR3 loop spans 16 amino acids. CDR3 residues: CASSLGTGGATHTQYF. The CDR3 DNA reads as TGTGCCAGCAGCTTAGGGACAGGGGGAGCCACACATACGCAGTATTTT.

This clonotype was detected many times. The chain has TRBV20-1 and TRBJ2-5, with 7 bases lining up with TRBD1. CDR3 length: 14 amino acids. From germline, CDR1 is DFQATT and CDR2 SNEGSKA (reference sequence). The V and J ends lost 5 bases and 3 bases, in that order; junction bases with no gene match: 9. The CDR3 coding sequence is TGCAGTGCTCATGCTGGCAGGGGGAAAGAGACCCAGTACTTC. Protein sequence: CSAHAGRGKETQYF.

There are many counts of this clonotype. The chain couples TRBV6-4 to TRBJ2-2; possible D gene TRBD2, 5 bases. There are 15 residues in the CDR3. With 0 bases removed from V and 3 bases from J, the gap between germline ends came to 8 bases. CDR1 MRHNA and CDR2 SNTAGT come from the germline V gene. The CDR3 DNA reads as TGTGCCAGCAGTGACTCTTCGGGGTACACCGGGGAGCTGTTTTTT. Protein product: CASSDSSGYTGELFF.

This clonotype was counted at least ten times. The chain has TRBV20-1 and TRBJ2-3, with 11 bases matching TRBD2. CDR3 length equals 15 residues. Germline assignment: CDR1 DFQATT and CDR2 SNEGSKA (reference sequence). The trim removed 6 bases at V and 3 bases at J, leaving 8 bases unmatched. CDR3 amino acids: CSAPQTSGKTDTQYF. CDR3 nucleotide sequence: TGCAGTGCGCCCCAGACTAGCGGGAAAACAGATACGCAGTATTTT.

As for this clonotype: This could be a read error, since a much larger clone is one nucleotide away. J is TRBJ2-3 and V is TRBV10-3; D is possibly TRBD1 or TRBD2 (6 bases each). CDR1 and CDR2 (germline): ENHRY, SYGVKD. The CDR3 contains 15 residues. CDR3 sequence: CAMSEGGPDADTQYF. For the CDR3, the DNA is TGTGCCATGAGTGAGGGGGGCCCGGACGCAGATACGCAGTATTTT.

This clonotype was seen at least ten times. This sequence joins TRBV5-1 and TRBJ2-1, with D uncertain. V lost 8 bases, J lost 8 bases, and 14 bases lay in between. CDR3 length: 12 amino acids. CDR1 SGHRS and CDR2 YFSETQ come from the germline V gene. CDR3 residues: CASSSTGDEQFF. CDR3 bases: TGCGCCAGTTCCTCAACGGGCGATGAGCAGTTCTTC. The full variable domain, its missing parts supplied by reference TRBV5-1 and TRBJ2-1, is KAGVTQTPRYLIKTRGQQVTLSCSPISGHRSVSWYQQTPGQGLQFLFEYFSETQRNKGNFPGRFSGRQFSNSRSEMNVSTLELGDSALYLCASSSTGDEQFFGPGTRLTVL.

This chain links TRBV7-3 with TRBJ2-2; TRBD1 matches 9 bases. This CDR3 has 16 residues. The trim removed 4 bases at V and 6 bases at J, leaving 9 bases unmatched. Germline loops: CDR1 SGHTA, CDR2 FQGTGA. CDR3 bases: TGTGCCAGCAGCTCCACCGGGACAGGGTATGCCGGGGAGCTGTTTTTT. Protein product: CASSSTGTGYAGELFF.

This clonotype was observed at least ten times. V gene TRBV7-9 combines with J gene TRBJ2-5; D remains unclear. CDR1 SEHNR and CDR2 FQNEAQ come from the germline V gene (reference sequence). The CDR3 is 10 residues long. Trimming left V 8 bases short and J 3 bases short, with 4 bases between. The CDR3 loop reads CASVEETQYF. The CDR3 DNA is TGTGCCAGCGTTGAAGAGACCCAGTACTTC.

This clonotype was picked up many times. The chain recombines TRBV10-1 with TRBJ1-2; possible D gene TRBD1, 5 bases. This CDR3 spans 15 amino acids. The ends were cut back, 4 bases at V and 2 bases at J, with 14 bases in the middle. Per germline, CDR1 WNHNN and CDR2 SYGVQD (reference sequence). DNA of the CDR3: TGCGCCAGCAGTGGCAGGGTCCGAGGCAACTATGGCTACACCTTC. Translated, it gives CASSGRVRGNYGYTF.

This clonotype was counted at least ten times. The gene calls are TRBV3-1 and TRBJ2-2; a weak D match, TRBD1 (6 bases). V was trimmed by 4 bases and J by 6 bases, leaving 18 bases between them. Germline CDR1 and CDR2: LGHDT and YNNKEL (reference sequence). The CDR3 consists of 16 residues. CDR3 loop: CASSLRGRQSPGELFF. The CDR3 DNA reads as TGTGCCAGCAGCCTAAGGGGGAGACAGTCTCCCGGGGAGCTGTTTTTT.

This clonotype has at least ten counts. The gene calls are TRBV6-4 and TRBJ1-5; D unclear. Germline CDR1 and CDR2: MRHNA and SNTAGT. Trimming cost V 0 bases and J 7 bases, with 10 bases left between them. CDR3 length: 14 residues. The CDR3 loop is CASSDSLTRQPQHF. The CDR3 nucleotides read TGTGCCAGCAGTGACTCGTTGACCCGGCAGCCCCAGCATTTT.

This clonotype was observed at least ten times. This chain uses TRBV28 with TRBJ1-1; no reliable D call. In germline, CDR1 is MDHEN, CDR2 SYDVKM. The CDR3 loop spans 13 amino acids. V shed 1 base and J shed 4 bases, with 7 bases lying between them. The CDR3 spells CASSLSSGTEAFF. CDR3 coding DNA: TGTGCCAGCAGTTTATCTAGTGGCACTGAAGCTTTCTTT. The whole variable domain, remainder taken from reference TRBV28 and TRBJ1-1, is DVKVTQSSRYLVKRTGEKVFLECVQDMDHENMFWYRQDPGLGLRLIYFSYDVKMKEKGDIPEGYSVSREKKERFSLILESASTNQTSMYLCASSLSSGTEAFFGQGTRLTVV.

The sample holds many counts of this clonotype. V is TRBV7-8 and J is TRBJ1-6; D unclear. V was trimmed by 5 bases and J by 7 bases, leaving 6 bases between them. Germline lookup yields CDR1 SGHVS and CDR2 FQNEAQ. The length of the CDR3 is 12 residues. DNA of the CDR3: TGTGCCAGCAGCGAACAGAATTCACCCCTCCACTTT. This sequence encodes CASSEQNSPLHF.

This clonotype was recorded many times. The genes are TRBV28 and TRBJ2-1; no clear D gene. CDR1 is MDHEN, CDR2 SYDVKM, per germline. This CDR3 spans 14 amino acids. V was trimmed by 5 bases and J by 9 bases, leaving 17 bases between them. The CDR3 nucleotides read TGTGCCAGCAGTCCACGGAATTCCTGGGGTGAGCAGTTCTTC. It specifies CASSPRNSWGEQFF.

There are a few counts of this clonotype. V is TRBV10-3 and J is TRBJ1-2; D unresolved. There are 11 residues in the CDR3. The V and J ends lost 3 bases and 6 bases respectively, with 5 bases between them. Germline V gene sequence: CDR1 ENHRY, CDR2 SYGVKD. In DNA, the CDR3 is TGTGCCATCAGTGAACGAGATGGCTACACCTTC. This sequence encodes CAISERDGYTF.

This clonotype came up many times. The V and J genes are TRBV5-1 and TRBJ2-1, with 9 bases that match TRBD1. The V and J ends lost 3 bases and 6 bases, in that order; junction bases with no gene match: 4. This CDR3 is built from 14 residues. CDR1 and CDR2 from the germline V gene are SGHRS and YFSETQ. The CDR3 spells CASSSGTGLNEQFF. Here the CDR3 DNA reads TGCGCCAGCAGCTCCGGGACAGGGCTCAATGAGCAGTTCTTC. Drawing the rest from reference TRBV5-1 and TRBJ2-1, the complete variable domain is KAGVTQTPRYLIKTRGQQVTLSCSPISGHRSVSWYQQTPGQGLQFLFEYFSETQRNKGNFPGRFSGRQFSNSRSEMNVSTLELGDSALYLCASSSGTGLNEQFFGPGTRLTVL.

This clonotype was seen more than once but under ten times. The chain recombines TRBV18 with TRBJ2-7, with a weak D call TRBD2 (6 bases). Germline V gene sequence: CDR1 KGHSH, CDR2 LQKENI. The CDR3 is 13 amino acids. V lost 1 base to trimming and J lost 5 bases, with 9 bases between them. The DNA for the CDR3 is TGTGCCAGCTCACCACGCGGGGAACACGAGCAGTACGTC. This translates into CASSPRGEHEQYV.

This clonotype was counted at least ten times. J is TRBJ2-7 and V is TRBV29-1; 8 bases align to TRBD1. V was clipped by 6 bases and J by 3 bases; unmatched bases: 7. The CDR3 is 13 amino acids. Germline CDR1 SQVTM, CDR2 ANQGSEA. The CDR3 bases are TGCAGCGTAAGGACAGGGCCAGACTACGAGCAGTACTTC. Translation: CSVRTGPDYEQYF.

This clonotype was picked up many times. The chain employs TRBV11-2 and TRBJ2-3; TRBD1 matches at 9 bases. Germline V gene lookup returns CDR1 SGHAT and CDR2 FQNNGV. V dropped 1 base and J dropped 6; count of bases not matched to a gene: 2. The CDR3 contains 14 residues. CDR3: CASSLVGTGDTQYF. CDR3 DNA sequence: TGTGCCAGCAGCTTAGTAGGGACAGGGGATACGCAGTATTTT. Looking up the rest from reference TRBV11-2 and TRBJ2-3 gives the full variable domain: EAGVAQSPRYKIIEKRQSVAFWCNPISGHATLYWYQQILGQGPKLLIQFQNNGVVDDSQLPKDRFSAERLKGVDSTLKIQPAKLEDSAVYLCASSLVGTGDTQYFGPGTRLTVL.